What follows are 23 T cell receptor beta chains derived from one specimen sequenced in a study of blood T cell repertoires in COVID-19. Data came from immunoSEQ multiplex PCR; TCRdb stores just in-frame clones and leaves some out. The sample consists of 400,000 or so clones, approximately 87% of them appearing once. Sequencing was done on a sample of PBMCs or T cells enriched from blood (not recorded which). The receptors were sampled from a man aged 40-49 years in a cohort exposed to, infected with or recovered from COVID-19 (not recorded which).

The gene calls are TRBV6-5 and TRBJ2-1, with D perhaps TRBD1 (6 bases). Trimming took 5 bases from V and 6 from J, leaving 11 bases between them. Per germline, CDR1 MNHEY and CDR2 SVGAGI. CDR3 length: 13 amino acids. In DNA, the CDR3 is TGTGCCAGCAGTAATACAGGGCGCAATGAGCAGTTCTTC. Translating gives CASSNTGRNEQFF.

The chain couples TRBV10-3 to TRBJ1-4; D is possibly TRBD1 (6 bases). The V and J ends lost 5 bases and 3 bases respectively, with 13 bases between them. Per the germline V gene, CDR1 is ENHRY and CDR2 is SYGVKD. The CDR3 loop spans 15 amino acids. DNA for the CDR3: TGTGCCATCAGTACAGGGAATATGGCTAATGAAAAACTGTTTTTT. It yields the protein CAISTGNMANEKLFF.

As for this clone: This sample also contains other DNA sequences that code for the same CDR3. The rearrangement joins TRBV6-5 to TRBJ2-7, with 7 bases lining up with TRBD1. V trimming: 6 bases; J trimming: 2 bases; junction bases outside the gene matches: 7. The CDR3 is 14 residues long. Germline values: CDR1 MNHEY, CDR2 SVGAGI. The CDR3 coding sequence is TGTGCCAGCAGCCGACCGGGACAGACCTACGAGCAGTACTTC. This gives the protein CASSRPGQTYEQYF.

This rearrangement joins TRBV28 to TRBJ1-5, with TRBD1 matching 9 bases. Germline loops: CDR1 MDHEN, CDR2 SYDVKM. The CDR3 has 15 amino acids. The J segment lost 7 bases and the V segment lost 4 bases, leaving 8 bases of the junction unmatched. The CDR3 DNA is TGTGCCAGCAGTTCCGGGACAGGGAGAATGCAGCCCCAGCATTTT. Translated: CASSSGTGRMQPQHF.

The rearrangement joins TRBV30 to TRBJ1-6; D unresolved. The ends were cut back, 0 bases at V and 11 bases at J, with 11 bases in the middle. This CDR3 has 13 residues. Per germline, CDR1 GTSNPN and CDR2 SVGIG (reference sequence). The CDR3 sequence: CAWSVFGEAPLHF. The CDR3 DNA sequence: TGTGCCTGGAGTGTATTCGGGGAAGCACCCCTCCACTTT.

The chain combines TRBV19 with TRBJ1-2, with TRBD1 identical over 7 bases. Germline V lookup: CDR1 LNHDA, CDR2 SQIVND (reference sequence). The CDR3 spans 12 residues. V shed 3 bases and J 8 bases; nucleotides not matched to a gene: 3. The CDR3 coding sequence is TGTGCCAGTAGTATTGGGACAGTCGGCTACACCTTC. Protein product: CASSIGTVGYTF.

This sequence joins TRBV27 and TRBJ1-1, with no clear D. The CDR3 runs 13 residues. V gave up 5 bases and J gave up 4 bases, with 11 bases separating them. Per germline, CDR1 MNHEY and CDR2 SMNVEV (reference sequence). The CDR3 nucleotides read TGTGCCAGCAGTCCGACTACAGCCACTGAAGCTTTCTTT. Translation: CASSPTTATEAFF.

The rearrangement links TRBV6-5 to TRBJ1-1, with D possibly matching TRBD1 (6 bases). Germline assignment: CDR1 MNHEY and CDR2 SVGAGI. This CDR3 comprises 14 residues. With 8 bases removed from V and 4 bases from J, the gap between germline ends came to 17 bases. CDR3 loop: CASVNRESSTEAFF. DNA for the CDR3: TGTGCCAGCGTCAACAGGGAATCGAGCACTGAAGCTTTCTTT.

The V gene is TRBV10-1, the J gene TRBJ2-1, with TRBD2 matching over 10 bases. The germline CDR1 and CDR2 sequences are WNHNN and SYGVQD (reference sequence). The trim removed 2 bases at V and 4 bases at J, leaving 5 bases unmatched. This CDR3 is 16 amino acids long. DNA of the CDR3: TGCGCCAGCAGTGAGGCTAGCGGGAGTTTGTACAATGAGCAGTTCTTC. Its protein product is CASSEASGSLYNEQFF.

The chain links TRBV19 to TRBJ2-7, with D uncertain. Germline loops: CDR1 LNHDA, CDR2 SQIVND (reference sequence). The V and J ends lost 6 bases and 4 bases respectively, with 13 bases between them. The CDR3 is 13 residues long. The CDR3 region is CASRKSQKYEQYF. CDR3 sequence (DNA): TGTGCCAGTAGAAAATCTCAGAAATACGAGCAGTACTTC.

The V and J genes are TRBV5-1 and TRBJ2-2, with 11 bases lining up with TRBD2. From germline, CDR1 is SGHRS and CDR2 YFSETQ. The CDR3 totals 18 residues. The trim removed 0 bases at V and 0 bases at J, leaving 4 bases unmatched. CDR3: CASSLGGLAGTNTGELFF. In DNA form, the CDR3 reads TGCGCCAGCAGCTTGGGAGGACTAGCGGGTACGAACACCGGGGAGCTGTTTTTT.

The V and J genes are TRBV5-4 and TRBJ1-2; TRBD1 is a possible D gene (5 bases). CDR1 and CDR2 from the germline V gene are SGHNT and YYREEE (reference sequence). The CDR3 has 15 residues. V was trimmed by 0 bases and J by 10 bases, leaving 19 bases between them. DNA for the CDR3: TGTGCCAGCAGCTTGGCCACAGGCGAGAGCGCCTACTACACCTTC. It encodes CASSLATGESAYYTF.

The chain employs TRBV5-1 and TRBJ2-3, with D tentatively TRBD2 (5 bases). This CDR3 is built from 15 residues. CDR1 is SGHRS, CDR2 YFSETQ, per germline. V lost 3 bases, J lost 1 base, and 12 bases lay in between. The CDR3 DNA reads TGCGCCAGCAGCTGGGGATGGACTGGCACAGATACGCAGTATTTT. Translation: CASSWGWTGTDTQYF. Together with reference TRBV5-1 and TRBJ2-3, the CDR3 gives the full variable domain: KAGVTQTPRYLIKTRGQQVTLSCSPISGHRSVSWYQQTPGQGLQFLFEYFSETQRNKGNFPGRFSGRQFSNSRSEMNVSTLELGDSALYLCASSWGWTGTDTQYFGPGTRLTVL.

This clone showed up just once. V gene TRBV27 combines with J gene TRBJ2-7; 8 bases fit TRBD1. CDR3 size: 15 residues. CDR1 and CDR2 (germline): MNHEY, SMNVEV (reference sequence). V was clipped by 5 bases and J by 3 bases; unmatched bases: 9. The CDR3 bases are TGTGCCAGCAGTCCGCGGACAGGGCTCTTCTACGAGCAGTACTTC. As protein: CASSPRTGLFYEQYF.

J is TRBJ1-4 and V is TRBV15, with D unresolved. V lost 0 bases, J lost 3 bases, and 8 bases lay in between. This CDR3 spans 15 amino acids. The germline gives CDR1 LNHNV, CDR2 YYDKDF (reference sequence). CDR3: CATSRDRGANEKLFF. Here the CDR3 DNA reads TGTGCCACCAGCAGAGATCGCGGCGCTAATGAAAAACTGTTTTTT.

The chain combines TRBV28 with TRBJ2-7; 8 bases align to TRBD1. This CDR3 is built from 14 residues. V was clipped by 4 bases and J by 3 bases; unmatched bases: 5. Per germline, CDR1 MDHEN and CDR2 SYDVKM. This chain's CDR3 is CASSYSDRDYEQYF. Here the CDR3 DNA reads TGTGCCAGCAGTTACTCGGACAGGGACTACGAGCAGTACTTC.

J is TRBJ2-5 and V is TRBV29-1; a possible D gene is TRBD1 (6 bases). Germline-derived CDR1 and CDR2 are SQVTM and ANQGSEA. The CDR3 totals 13 residues. With 7 bases removed from V and 4 bases from J, the gap between germline ends came to 16 bases. The CDR3 protein is CSGRSTGRETQYF. Written as DNA, the CDR3 is TGCAGCGGGAGATCGACAGGCCGAGAGACCCAGTACTTC.

The chain carries TRBV28 and TRBJ1-5, with 9 nucleotides matching TRBD1. Germline CDR1 reads MDHEN; CDR2 reads SYDVKM. The CDR3 totals 15 residues. J gave up 0 bases and V 6 bases, and 3 bases lay outside the gene matches. The CDR3 sequence is CASRIQGASNQPQHF. In DNA form, the CDR3 reads TGTGCCAGCAGGATACAGGGGGCTAGCAATCAGCCCCAGCATTTT.

This clone was found once. The rearrangement uses TRBV4-1 and TRBJ1-4; 8 nucleotides line up with TRBD1. The CDR3 consists of 12 residues. The V segment lost 4 bases and the J segment 12 bases; nucleotides outside the gene matches: 4. The germline V gene encodes CDR1 MGHRA and CDR2 YSYEKL. The CDR3 nucleotides read TGCGCCAGCAGCCTAGGACAGGGAGAACTGTTTTTT. Its protein is CASSLGQGELFF.

The CDR3 DNA follows: TGCAGTGCTAGGGTTACATACGAGCAGTACTTC. This codes for CSARVTYEQYF. The rearrangement links TRBV20-1 to TRBJ2-7, with D hard to call. V was pared by 3 bases and J by 4 bases, with 7 bases between. CDR3 size: 11 residues. Germline values: CDR1 DFQATT, CDR2 SNEGSKA (reference sequence).

This rearrangement joins TRBV10-1 to TRBJ2-7; tentative D call: TRBD2 (6 bases). Germline CDR1 and CDR2: WNHNN and SYGVQD (reference sequence). The CDR3 runs 15 residues. V lost 2 bases and J lost 2, with 13 bases in between. Here the CDR3 DNA reads TGCGCCAGCAGTGAGAGCAGGACTACCACCTACGAGCAGTACTTC. Translated: CASSESRTTTYEQYF.

This clone has a single count. V and J are TRBV15 and TRBJ2-6, with D perhaps TRBD2 (5 bases). The germline gives CDR1 LNHNV, CDR2 YYDKDF (reference sequence). Trimming shortened V by 3 bases and J by 1 base, and 10 bases separated the two germline ends. The CDR3 extends over 16 amino acids. In DNA form, the CDR3 reads TGTGCCACCAGCAGTGCCTCGGGATCTGGGGCCAACGTCCTGACTTTC. It translates to CATSSASGSGANVLTF.

The chain carries TRBV10-1 and TRBJ2-2; a weak D match, TRBD1 (6 bases). The V gene lost 3 bases and the J gene lost 6 bases, with 17 bases spanning the gap. There are 16 residues in the CDR3. Germline CDR1 is WNHNN and CDR2 is SYGVQD (reference sequence). The CDR3 protein is CASSETGPWSAGELFF. The CDR3, as DNA: TGCGCCAGCAGTGAAACAGGGCCCTGGTCCGCCGGGGAGCTGTTTTTT.